This T cell receptor (beta chain) was recorded in a study of T cell responses to AZD1222 COVID-19 vaccine. Study-wide background: The analysis combined second doses at about 4 or about 12 weeks.

In regard to this clone: Antigen specificity is unknown.

The study's findings and limits: Regions left unmutated in variants are reportedly the target of nearly half of spike-specific TCRs. Recipients of two AZD1222 doses showed rising Spike-specific TCR breadth and depth. White British ancestry dominated among donors, who included more females, and clonal diversity was possibly underestimated.

Sequencing was performed with immunoSEQ multiplex PCR; in TCRdb, only in-frame clones are kept and a portion is missing. The table includes around 120,000 clones, roughly 90% detected once. V was shortened by 4 bases and J by 3 bases, with 12 bases between the two germline ends. The CDR3 runs 14 residues. CDR1 is KGHSY, CDR2 FQNENV, per germline. The origin of this receptor is an adult in good health. The chain carries TRBV16 and TRBJ1-2; no reliable D call. The sample here was peripheral blood, taken on day 0 of AZD1222 vaccination. The CDR3 loop is CASSRELVDYGYTF. The CDR3 region has the DNA TGTGCCAGCAGCCGGGAGTTGGTTGACTATGGCTACACCTTC.